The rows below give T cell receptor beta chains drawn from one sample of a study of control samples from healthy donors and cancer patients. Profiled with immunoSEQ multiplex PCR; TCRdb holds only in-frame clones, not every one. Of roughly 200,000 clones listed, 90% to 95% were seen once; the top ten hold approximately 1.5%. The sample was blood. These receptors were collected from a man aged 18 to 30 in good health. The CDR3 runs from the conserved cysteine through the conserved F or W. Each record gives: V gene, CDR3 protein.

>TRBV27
CASSLSQGGHSPLHF
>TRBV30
CALFRAGSSYEQYF
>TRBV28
CASSPGTGRGEKLFF
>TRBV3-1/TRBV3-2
CASSQRGAGYNEQFF
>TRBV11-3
CASSLTGANSYNEQFF
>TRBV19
CASRGQLETQYF
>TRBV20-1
CSASQGYEQYF
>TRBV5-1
CASSLEPGPGTGELFF
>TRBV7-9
CASSLDSRGMNTEAFF
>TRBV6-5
CASLRDSLNEKLFF
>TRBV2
CASSLGWSNQPQHF
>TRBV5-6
CASSVYRKDTQYF
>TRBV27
CASIGGMTVGEAFF
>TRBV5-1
CASSFGLAQFF
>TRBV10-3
CAISESQPSSGNTIYF
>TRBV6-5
CAPGGGNTGELFF
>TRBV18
CASSPRSGGGDEQYF
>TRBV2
CASSEAGLTEAFF
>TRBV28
CASTHPDRVLTQDF
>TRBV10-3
CAISWTEGEAFF
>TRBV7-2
CASSYTGGDTGELFF
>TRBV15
CATSRGGTAYGYTF
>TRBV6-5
CASSVKMNTEAFF
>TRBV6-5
CASTLRGGYYGYTF
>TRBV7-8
CASSLDGLAEFYEQYF
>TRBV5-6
CASSRGGKEAFF
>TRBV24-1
CATSDLGQGGRVTQYF
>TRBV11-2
CASSLELSYEQYF
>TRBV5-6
CASSLRARETQYF
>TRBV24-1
CATSDINQPQHF
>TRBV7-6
CASSLMKGQGIETQYF
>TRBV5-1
CASSLKRSGGPSSYNEQFF
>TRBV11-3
CASSLGHTNTEAFF
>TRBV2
CASSLTGVGYTF
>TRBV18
CASSPPVRGGATEAFF
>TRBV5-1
CASRGDQQFF
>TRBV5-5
CASSDQTGVNGELFF
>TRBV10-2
CASRDGGGSGANVLTF
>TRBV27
CASTSQGAGGYTF
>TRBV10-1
CASSARASLAKNIQYF
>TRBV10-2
CASSRGGEPQHF
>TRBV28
CASSSRVDGYTF
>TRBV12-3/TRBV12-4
CASCRRMADTQYF
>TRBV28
CASSLQITVSGAISYEQYF
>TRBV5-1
CASSLAVGTGGNEQFF
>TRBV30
CAWSRGGLSYEQYF